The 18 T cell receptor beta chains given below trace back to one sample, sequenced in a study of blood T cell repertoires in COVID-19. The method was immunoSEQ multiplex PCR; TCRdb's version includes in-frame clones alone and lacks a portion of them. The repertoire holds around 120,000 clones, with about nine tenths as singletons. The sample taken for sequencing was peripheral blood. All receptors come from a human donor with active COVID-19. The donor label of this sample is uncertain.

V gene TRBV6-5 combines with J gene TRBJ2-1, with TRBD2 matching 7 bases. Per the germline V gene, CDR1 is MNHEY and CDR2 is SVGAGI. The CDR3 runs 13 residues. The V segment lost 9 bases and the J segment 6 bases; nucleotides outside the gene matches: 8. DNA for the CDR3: TGTGCCAGTATAGCGGGTCCCACCAATGAGCAGTTCTTC. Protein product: CASIAGPTNEQFF.

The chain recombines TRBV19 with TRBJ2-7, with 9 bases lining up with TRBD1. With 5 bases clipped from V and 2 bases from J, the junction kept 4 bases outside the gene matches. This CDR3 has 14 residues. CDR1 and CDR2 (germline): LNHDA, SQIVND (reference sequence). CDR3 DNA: TGTGCCAGTAGTGACGGGACAGGGACCTACGAGCAGTACTTC. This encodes CASSDGTGTYEQYF.

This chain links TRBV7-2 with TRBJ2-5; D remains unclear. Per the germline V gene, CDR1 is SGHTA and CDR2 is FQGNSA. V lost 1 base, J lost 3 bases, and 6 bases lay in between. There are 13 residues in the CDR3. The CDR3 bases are TGTGCCAGCAGCTTAGATCAAAAAGAGACCCAGTACTTC. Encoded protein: CASSLDQKETQYF.

The DNA for the CDR3 is TGTGCCAGCGCTGACGGGGGGACAGGAGATACGCAGTATTTT. Protein: CASADGGTGDTQYF. The rearrangement uses TRBV6-5 and TRBJ2-3; perhaps TRBD1 as D (8 bases). Germline CDR1 and CDR2: MNHEY and SVGAGI. Trimming removed 8 bases at V and 5 bases at J, with 17 bases between. There are 14 residues in the CDR3.

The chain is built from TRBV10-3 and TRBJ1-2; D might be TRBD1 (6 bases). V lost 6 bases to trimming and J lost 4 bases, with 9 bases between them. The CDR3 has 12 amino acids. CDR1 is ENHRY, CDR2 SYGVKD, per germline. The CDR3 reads CAIRQTGYGYTF. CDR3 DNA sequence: TGTGCCATCAGACAGACAGGCTATGGCTACACCTTC.

The CDR3 sequence is CASSAPEGGDTQYF. The CDR3 region has the DNA TGTGCCAGCAGCGCCCCAGAAGGGGGAGATACGCAGTATTTT. The chain links TRBV9 to TRBJ2-3; D is perhaps TRBD1 (6 bases). The V end was cut by 3 bases, the J end by 5 bases, with 13 bases between. This CDR3 is 14 amino acids long. Germline V gives CDR1 SGDLS, CDR2 YYNGEE.

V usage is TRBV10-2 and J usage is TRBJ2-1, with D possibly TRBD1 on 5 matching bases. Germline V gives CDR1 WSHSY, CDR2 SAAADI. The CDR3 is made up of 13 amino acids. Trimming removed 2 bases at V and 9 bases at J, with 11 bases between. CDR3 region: CASSEGRAGEQFF. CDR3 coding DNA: TGCGCCAGCAGTGAGGGCAGGGCTGGTGAGCAGTTCTTC.

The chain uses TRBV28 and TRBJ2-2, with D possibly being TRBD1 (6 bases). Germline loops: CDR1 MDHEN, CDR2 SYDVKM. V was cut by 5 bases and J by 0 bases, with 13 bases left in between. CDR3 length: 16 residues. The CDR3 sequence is CASSPRGGANTGELFF. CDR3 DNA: TGTGCCAGCAGTCCCCGTGGGGGCGCGAACACCGGGGAGCTGTTTTTT.

The CDR3 reads CASSILTGLDGYTF. The CDR3 DNA reads as TGTGCCAGCAGCATCCTGACAGGGTTGGATGGCTACACCTTC. V usage is TRBV11-2 and J usage is TRBJ1-2, with 7 bases that match TRBD1. The V segment lost 5 bases and the J segment 6 bases; nucleotides outside the gene matches: 9. The V gene's germline CDR1 is SGHAT and CDR2 FQNNGV. The CDR3 consists of 14 residues.

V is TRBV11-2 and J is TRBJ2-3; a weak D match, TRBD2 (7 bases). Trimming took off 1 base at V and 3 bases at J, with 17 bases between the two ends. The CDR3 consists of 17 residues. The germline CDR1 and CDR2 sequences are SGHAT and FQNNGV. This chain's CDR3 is CASSLAWGGRMTDTQYF. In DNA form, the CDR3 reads TGTGCCAGCAGCTTAGCCTGGGGGGGCCGAATGACAGATACGCAGTATTTT.

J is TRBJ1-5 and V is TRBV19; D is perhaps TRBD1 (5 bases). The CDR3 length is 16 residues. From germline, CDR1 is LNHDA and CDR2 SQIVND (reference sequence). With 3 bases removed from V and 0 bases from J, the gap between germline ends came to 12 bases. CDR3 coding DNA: TGTGCCAGTAGTATCATCAGGGTTGCTAGCAATCAGCCCCAGCATTTT. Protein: CASSIIRVASNQPQHF.

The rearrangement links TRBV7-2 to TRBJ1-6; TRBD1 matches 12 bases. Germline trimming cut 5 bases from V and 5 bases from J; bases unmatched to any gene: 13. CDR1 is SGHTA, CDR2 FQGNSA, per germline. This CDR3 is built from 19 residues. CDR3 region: CASSIGTGGPLPNNSPLHF. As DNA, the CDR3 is TGTGCCAGCAGCATCGGGACAGGGGGCCCCTTGCCCAATAATTCACCCCTCCACTTT.

CDR3 sequence (DNA): TGTGCCAGCAGCTTGGCTCTGGGACAGGGGGCGTACAATGAGCAGTTCTTC. It encodes CASSLALGQGAYNEQFF. The V call is TRBV5-6, the J call TRBJ2-1; 12 bases match TRBD1. Germline CDR1 is SGHDT and CDR2 is YYEEEE. V lost 0 bases, J lost 4 bases, and 5 bases stayed unmatched. This CDR3 comprises 17 residues.

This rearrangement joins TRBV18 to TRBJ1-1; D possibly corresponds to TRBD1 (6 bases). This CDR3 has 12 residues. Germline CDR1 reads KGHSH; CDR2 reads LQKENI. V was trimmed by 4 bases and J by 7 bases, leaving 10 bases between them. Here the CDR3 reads CASSQHRDEAFF. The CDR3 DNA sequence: TGTGCCAGCTCACAACACAGGGATGAAGCTTTCTTT.

The chain's CDR3 is CASSQPGQGYGYTF. The CDR3 DNA sequence: TGTGCCAGTAGTCAACCGGGACAGGGGTATGGCTACACCTTC. The chain has TRBV19 and TRBJ1-2; TRBD1 matches at 10 bases. Unmatched junction bases numbered 5, after V lost 5 bases and J lost 5 bases. CDR1 and CDR2 (germline): LNHDA, SQIVND (reference sequence). The CDR3 totals 14 residues.

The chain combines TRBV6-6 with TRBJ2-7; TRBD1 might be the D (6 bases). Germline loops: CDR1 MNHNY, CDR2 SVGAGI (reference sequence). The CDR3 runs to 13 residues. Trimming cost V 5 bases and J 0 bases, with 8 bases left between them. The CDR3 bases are TGTGCCAGCAGTCCGACAGGCTCCTACGAGCAGTACTTC. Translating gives CASSPTGSYEQYF.

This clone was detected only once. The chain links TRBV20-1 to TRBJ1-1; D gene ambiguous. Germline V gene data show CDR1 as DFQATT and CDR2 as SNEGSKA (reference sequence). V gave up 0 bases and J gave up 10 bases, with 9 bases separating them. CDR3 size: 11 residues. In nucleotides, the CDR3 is TGCAGTGCTAGAGATTTAGCCGGAGCTTTCTTT. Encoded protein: CSARDLAGAFF.

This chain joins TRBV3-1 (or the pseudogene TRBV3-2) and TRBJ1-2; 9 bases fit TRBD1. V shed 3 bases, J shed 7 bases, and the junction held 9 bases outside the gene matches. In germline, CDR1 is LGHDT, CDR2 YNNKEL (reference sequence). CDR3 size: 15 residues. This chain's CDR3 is CASSQAFRDRVGYTF. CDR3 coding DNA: TGTGCCAGCAGCCAGGCCTTCCGGGACAGGGTTGGCTACACCTTC.